This TCR beta chain appears in the sequencing data of a study of T cells in women clearing cervical HPV infection. Whole-study context: Case blood drawn at lesion detection; control blood after infection cleared.

The protocol was immunoSEQ multiplex PCR, while the TCRdb copy is restricted to in-frame clones and leaves out a portion. This table lists about 35,000 clones. For this clone: Antigen specificity is unknown. The read ends 3 residues before the CDR3 terminus; that terminus is restored from the germline J gene.

CDR1 SGHTA and CDR2 FQGNSA come from the germline V gene. The CDR3 has 15 amino acids. Whole-study findings and limits: Combining TCR richness with V gene abundances gave roughly 0.8 AUC. Richness differences could reflect unmeasured T-cell content per sample. CIN3+ cases had significantly higher TCR repertoire richness than controls, but evenness did not differ.

The sequencing sample was made of blood buffy coat. V is TRBV7-2 and J is TRBJ2-2, with a tentative D call TRBD2 (5 bases). The clonotype was recovered from a woman aged 18 to 69 with a cervical HPV16 infection that either progressed to CIN3+ or cleared (not recorded which). The CDR3 is CASSLNPKAANVLFF. Partial CDR3 DNA: TGTGCCAGCAGCTTAAACCCCAAAGCGGCCAACGTG.